This is a list of T cell receptor beta chains from one sample in a study of T cells in tuberculosis. Only in-frame clones appear in the TCRdb table, and some are missing; sequencing was by immunoSEQ multiplex PCR. This sample has about 32,000 clones; approximately 94% occur once, and the top ten carry over 6.5%. Sequencing used PBMCs. These receptors all stem from a donor aged 10-29 years with latent tuberculosis or without tuberculosis infection. Each CDR3 is given with its conserved first and last residue. D genes are given only for firm matches. Clone size is given for some rows only: seen once, a few or many times, or a class if the clone is expanded.

j_call,v_call,clone_size,d_call,cdr3_nt,cdr3_aa
TRBJ2-7,TRBV9,NA,TRBD2,TGTGCCAGCAGCTCCGGGACTAGCGACAACGAGCAGTACTTC,CASSSGTSDNEQYF
TRBJ1-2,TRBV28,NA,TRBD1,TGTGCCAGCAGACCAGGGGGCTATGGCTACACCTTC,CASRPGGYGYTF
TRBJ2-1,TRBV4-2,NA,TRBD2,TGTGCCAGCAGCCAAGAGCCAGCGGGAATCTACAATGAGCAGTTCTTC,CASSQEPAGIYNEQFF
TRBJ2-5,TRBV7-8,NA,TRBD2,TGTGCCAGCAGTATTAATAGCGGGAGGGGAGAGACCCAGTACTTC,CASSINSGRGETQYF
TRBJ2-5,TRBV18,NA,NA,TGTGCCAGCTCACCATCTAGGCAAGAGACCCAGTACTTC,CASSPSRQETQYF
TRBJ2-2,TRBV5-4,NA,TRBD2,TGTGCCAGCAGCCCTTTAACCGGACTAGCGGCGAACACCGGGGAGCTGTTTTTT,CASSPLTGLAANTGELFF
TRBJ1-1,TRBV5-1,NA,TRBD1,TGCGCCAGCAGCTGGAGACAGGGGGGGACTGAAGCTTTCTTT,CASSWRQGGTEAFF
TRBJ1-4,TRBV28,NA,NA,TGTGCCAGCAGTCCTACCGGGACACGGAATGAAAAACTGTTTTTT,CASSPTGTRNEKLFF
TRBJ2-3,TRBV9,once,TRBD2,TGTGCCAGCAGCGGCGGCGGGAGGGCCCCCACAGATACGCAGTATTTT,CASSGGGRAPTDTQYF
TRBJ2-5,TRBV21-1,NA,NA,TGTGCCAGCAGCATCTTGACAGGGAGTAAAGAGACCCAGTACTTC,CASSILTGSKETQYF
TRBJ2-1,TRBV30,once,TRBD2,TGTGCCTGGATGGCTAGCGGGAATTGGAATGAGCAGTTCTTC,CAWMASGNWNEQFF
TRBJ1-2,TRBV11-2,NA,NA,TGTGCCAGCAGCTTAGTCCCAGGGGTCTATGGCTACACCTTC,CASSLVPGVYGYTF
TRBJ2-5,TRBV6-4,NA,NA,TGTGCCACCAGGCGCCAAGAGACCCAGTACTTC,CATRRQETQYF
TRBJ2-1,TRBV11-3,NA,NA,TGTGCCAGCAGCCCAGGTGACGGGAGCTCCTACAATGAGCAGTTCTTC,CASSPGDGSSYNEQFF
TRBJ2-1,TRBV5-1,NA,TRBD2,TGCGCCAGCAGCACCGGGACTAGGGAGCAGTTCTTC,CASSTGTREQFF
TRBJ1-1,TRBV18,once,NA,TGTGCCAGCTCTGGGTTACAGGGAAGCGTGAACACTGAAGCTTTCTTT,CASSGLQGSVNTEAFF
TRBJ1-2,TRBV2,NA,NA,TGTGCCAGCCACCGGGACTCTAACTATGGCTACACCTTC,CASHRDSNYGYTF
TRBJ2-7,TRBV5-1,NA,NA,TGCGCCAGCAGCTTGGGGTCGGGAACCTACGAGCAGTACTTC,CASSLGSGTYEQYF
TRBJ2-3,TRBV4-1,once,TRBD1,TGCGCCAGCAGCCGGTCAGGGGGCGGTACGCAGTATTTT,CASSRSGGGTQYF
TRBJ2-5,TRBV14,NA,TRBD2,TGTGCCAGCAGCCAAGATCCAGCGGGGGAGACCCAGTACTTC,CASSQDPAGETQYF
TRBJ2-7,TRBV5-1,NA,TRBD2,TGCGCCAGCAGCTTGGGGACTAGCAACTCCTACGAGCAGTACTTC,CASSLGTSNSYEQYF
TRBJ2-3,TRBV5-1,NA,TRBD2,TGCGCCAGCAGCTTGGCCGGACTAGCGACAGATACGCAGTATTTT,CASSLAGLATDTQYF
TRBJ1-1,TRBV30,NA,NA,TGTGCCTGGAGACCGGGACTGACTGAAGCTTTCTTT,CAWRPGLTEAFF
TRBJ2-1,TRBV29-1,NA,NA,TGCAGCGTTGAAGATCCTGGTGCGTTAAGGGGTTCAAATGAGCAGTTCTTC,CSVEDPGALRGSNEQFF
TRBJ1-1,TRBV27,NA,NA,TGTGCCAGCAGTGCCCCGAAGGCGGGAGGCACTGAAGCTTTCTTT,CASSAPKAGGTEAFF
TRBJ2-3,TRBV28,NA,NA,TGTGCCAGCAGTTTTACGCGGCGCACAGATACGCAGTATTTT,CASSFTRRTDTQYF
TRBJ2-1,TRBV9,NA,NA,TGTGCCAGCAGCGAGAGAGGATCGGGAGTTAAGCAGTTCTTC,CASSERGSGVKQFF
TRBJ2-1,TRBV7-8,once,NA,TGTGCCAGCAGCCCATATCTTGGAGTTACCTACAATGAGCAGTTCTTC,CASSPYLGVTYNEQFF
TRBJ2-4,TRBV6-6,NA,NA,TGTGCCAGCAGGAGGGCCTCGGAAAACATTCAGTACTTC,CASRRASENIQYF
TRBJ2-3,TRBV4-2,NA,TRBD2,TGTGCCAGCAGCCAAACCCGAGCGGGGTCCCAAGGGCAGTATTTT,CASSQTRAGSQGQYF
TRBJ1-2,TRBV30,once,TRBD1,TGTGCCTGGAGACCCCCTCCAACAGGGGTGGACGGCTACACCTTC,CAWRPPPTGVDGYTF
TRBJ2-2,TRBV9,few,TRBD1,TGTGCCAGCAGCGATAGGAGACAGGGGCTCTACACCGGGGAGCTGTTTTTT,CASSDRRQGLYTGELFF
TRBJ1-5,TRBV30,NA,NA,TGTGCCTGGAGCGATGCTCAGGGGAGAGGACAGCCCCAGCATTTT,CAWSDAQGRGQPQHF
TRBJ1-1,TRBV4-1,NA,TRBD1,TGCGCCAGCAGCCGAGACGGGACAGGGGCCTATCTAGAAGCTTTCTTT,CASSRDGTGAYLEAFF
TRBJ2-7,TRBV5-6,NA,TRBD2,TGTGCCAGCAGCTCCTTTAGCGGGAGGATCTCCTACGAGCAGTACTTC,CASSSFSGRISYEQYF
TRBJ2-7,TRBV5-4,NA,TRBD1,TGTGCCAGCAGCCCGGGGACAGGGGGCTACGAGCAGTACTTC,CASSPGTGGYEQYF
TRBJ2-5,TRBV5-1,NA,NA,TGCGCCAGCAGCTTTACAGGGAGGGAGGAGACCCAGTACTTC,CASSFTGREETQYF
TRBJ2-3,TRBV9,NA,TRBD2,TGTGCCAGCAGCCCTCCTAGCGGGAGGGGCACAGATACGCAGTATTTT,CASSPPSGRGTDTQYF
TRBJ2-5,TRBV19,NA,NA,TGTGCCAGTAGTAACAGGCAGGAGACCCAGTACTTC,CASSNRQETQYF
TRBJ2-4,TRBV14,once,NA,TGTGCCAGCAGCCTACAGGGAAACATTCAGTACTTC,CASSLQGNIQYF
TRBJ2-6,TRBV5-6,NA,NA,TGTGCCAGCAGCTTTGACTCGTTCTCTGGGGCCAACGTCCTGACTTTC,CASSFDSFSGANVLTF
TRBJ2-7,TRBV6-1,NA,TRBD1,TGTGCCAGCAGTGCCGGACAGGGAGGCTACGAGCAGTACTTC,CASSAGQGGYEQYF
TRBJ2-3,TRBV5-1,NA,NA,TGCGCCAGCAGCTTGTCAGAGGCAGATACGCAGTATTTT,CASSLSEADTQYF
TRBJ2-7,TRBV30,NA,NA,TGTGCCTGGACGGGCGGGTGGGGAGAGCAGTACTTC,CAWTGGWGEQYF
TRBJ1-4,TRBV25-1,NA,NA,TGTGCCAGCAGTGAATTAGACAGAGTTAGGGGTGAAAAACTGTTTTTT,CASSELDRVRGEKLFF
TRBJ1-2,TRBV5-4,NA,TRBD1,TGTGCCAGCAGCTGGGGACAGGGTGTAGTGGATGACTATGGCTACACCTTC,CASSWGQGVVDDYGYTF
TRBJ2-2,TRBV6-5,NA,NA,TGTGCCAGCAGTTGGAGGGGAACCGGGGAGCTGTTTTTT,CASSWRGTGELFF
TRBJ2-7,TRBV19,once,TRBD1,TGTGCCAGTAGTATGTGGGGACAGGGGACACACGAGCAGTACTTC,CASSMWGQGTHEQYF
TRBJ1-1,TRBV11-2,once,NA,TGTGCCAGCAGCCCCGTAACAGGGAAGTTTGGTCGGACTGAAGCTTTCTTT,CASSPVTGKFGRTEAFF
TRBJ2-7,TRBV21-1,NA,NA,TGTGCCAGCAGTCTTACAGTCGCAGCGGGAGACGAGCAGTACTTC,CASSLTVAAGDEQYF
TRBJ2-1,TRBV5-1,NA,NA,TGCGCCAGCAGCTTCGGTAGCTTCAATGAGCAGTTCTTC,CASSFGSFNEQFF
TRBJ1-2,TRBV9,NA,NA,TGTGCCAGCGGCCCTATTACCGGGGACTATGGCTACACCTTC,CASGPITGDYGYTF
TRBJ1-1,TRBV27,NA,NA,TGTGCCAGCCGCAATACAGGGTGGAGCACTGAAGCTTTCTTT,CASRNTGWSTEAFF
TRBJ2-5,TRBV28,NA,NA,TGTGCCAGCACCACAGGGGGGGAAGAGACCCAGTACTTC,CASTTGGEETQYF
TRBJ2-2,TRBV11-2,NA,TRBD2,TGTGCCAGCAGCTTAGATCGGGCTAGCGGGAGGGACACCGGGGAGCTGTTTTTT,CASSLDRASGRDTGELFF
TRBJ2-7,TRBV7-2,NA,TRBD2,TGTGCCAGCAGCTTACGGGAGGGTAGCTACGAGCAGTACTTC,CASSLREGSYEQYF
TRBJ2-7,TRBV5-1,NA,TRBD2,TGCGCCAGCAGCTTGGCCTTGGGGGGAGGGAGAACCTACGAGCAGTACTTC,CASSLALGGGRTYEQYF
TRBJ1-2,TRBV10-3,NA,TRBD1,TGTGCCATTACCGCTGTGACAGGGGGAAACTATGGCTACACCTTC,CAITAVTGGNYGYTF
TRBJ2-3,TRBV4-1,NA,NA,TGCGCCAGCAGCCTCAGAGGTGGGACTTCCGCCCCCATCGGCACAGATACGCAGTATTTT,CASSLRGGTSAPIGTDTQYF
TRBJ2-7,TRBV30,NA,TRBD2,TGTGCCTGGATTACACCCGAGCTAGCGGGACGCTGTAACGAGCAGTACTTC,CAWITPELAGRCNEQYF